The clone carrying this T cell receptor (beta chain) appeared once. The sample originates from a study of blood T cell repertoires in COVID-19. On the study more broadly: Sources were T cells, B-cell-depleted T cells, or PBMCs; the material itself was cDNA or gDNA.

Clinical histories supplied by participants themselves formed the basis of cohort assignment. The repertoire was sequenced with immunoSEQ multiplex PCR; TCRdb's copy has only in-frame clones and lacks some. The profile shows 250,000 to 300,000 clones, approximately 85% of them singletons. Germline CDR1 LGHDT, CDR2 YNNKEL (reference sequence). CDR3 size: 15 residues. V gave up 1 base and J gave up 9 bases; unmatched junction bases: 2. The genes are TRBV3-1 (or the pseudogene TRBV3-2) and TRBJ2-1, with 14 bases identical to TRBD2. Specimen: PBMCs or T cells enriched from blood (not recorded which). The source of this sequence is a woman aged 45-65 years who had recovered from COVID-19. The CDR3 nucleotides are TGTGCCAGCAGCCAAGGACTAGCGGGAGGGTTTGAGCAGTTCTTC. Encoded protein: CASSQGLAGGFEQFF.